This is a list of T cell receptor beta chains from one sample in a study of OX40 agonist ivuxolimab in advanced cancers. The repertoire was sequenced with immunoSEQ multiplex PCR; TCRdb's copy has only in-frame clones and lacks some. The data contain 55,000 to 80,000 clones, about 88% of them singletons. Sample: CD4+ or CD8+ T cells sorted from blood, taken in a trial of the OX40 agonist ivuxolimab. These receptors came from an adult with an advanced solid tumor such as melanoma, head and neck, liver or kidney cancer. Both conserved end residues are part of each CDR3.

TRBV4-2,TRBJ1-1,CASGEGVRAEAFF
TRBV18,TRBJ2-7,CASSPSLGNEQYF
TRBV5-1,TRBJ2-7,CASSSGGGPGMGQYF
TRBV4-1,TRBJ1-4,CASTGLVDEKLFF
TRBV29-1,TRBJ2-2,CSVDGGGNTGELFF
TRBV18,TRBJ2-7,CASSPPESRKQYF
TRBV5-1,TRBJ1-2,CASSLDTAGAYGYTF
TRBV30,TRBJ2-2,CAWSVRGAGGPGELFF
TRBV5-8,TRBJ2-1,CASSSTGGEQFF
TRBV6-1,TRBJ1-1,CASTIQVGGSEAFF
TRBV5-5,TRBJ2-3,CASRRESSTDTQYF
TRBV10-1,TRBJ2-2,CASSEGQPGTGELFF
TRBV7-9,TRBJ2-1,CASSGTTGETYNEQFF
TRBV16,TRBJ1-4,CASSRDTSNEKLFF
TRBV4-3,TRBJ1-1,CASSQAAGWLNTEAFF
TRBV6-1,TRBJ2-3,CASSEFRLDTQYF
TRBV5-8,TRBJ2-3,CASREGQGSTGTDTQYF
TRBV2,TRBJ1-1,CASSGQGAGTEAFF
TRBV6-1,TRBJ2-7,CASSDGDRAGYEQYF
TRBV20-1,TRBJ2-5,CSPRLQETQYF
TRBV18,TRBJ2-3,CASSPPSGAGDTQYF
TRBV7-9,TRBJ1-4,CASSLGALPVGKLFF
TRBV29-1,TRBJ2-1,CSVGNYNEQFF
TRBV4-2,TRBJ1-5,CASSQMTEEGPQHF
TRBV9,.,CASSVSSMTRGYEQYF
TRBV28,TRBJ2-3,CASSEGPDTQYF
TRBV2,TRBJ2-3,CASSEAGQGTDTQYF
TRBV5-4,TRBJ2-1,CASSPSAGPPNEQFF
TRBV30,TRBJ2-3,CAWAPGTSGRRDTQYF
TRBV30,TRBJ1-2,CACDSSGYGYTF
TRBV15,TRBJ2-7,CATSRDGSASGSYEQYF
TRBV6-6,TRBJ1-2,CASSADRGRDGYTF
TRBV11-1,TRBJ2-2,CASALMLGGTGELFF
TRBV5-6,TRBJ1-2,CASSSTGPGGYTF
TRBV5-5,TRBJ2-7,CASSPRSGIGIYEQYF
TRBV7-2,TRBJ2-1,CASSPPSGLTYNEQFF
TRBV7-3,TRBJ2-2,CASSLTNTGELFF
TRBV18,TRBJ2-3,CASSPPGGTDTQYF
TRBV6-5,TRBJ1-5,CASSSTGNQPQHF
TRBV10-3,TRBJ2-1,CAIRAGAGVYNEQFF
TRBV15,TRBJ1-4,CATSRVPNADEKLFF
TRBV29-1,TRBJ2-7,CSAGEAGGYEQYF
TRBV25-1,TRBJ2-3,CASSDPPGQGQGDTQYF
TRBV7-2,TRBJ2-3,CASSLRDFSTDTQYF
TRBV7-3,TRBJ1-1,CASSLEVGRAAFF
TRBV4-1,TRBJ2-3,CASSQGAGGSTDTQYF